This record covers a single TCR beta chain. Antigen specificity is unknown. This entry comes from a study of identifying expanded T cells in peripheral blood. Study observations and caveats: Two-week clone count variance significantly increased as total template count grew. Technical replicates showed around 1.3 changed clones; two weeks 15 to 20; four weeks 19.

Trimming removed 1 base at V and 0 bases at J, with 28 bases between. The CDR3 loop spans 21 amino acids. Germline V lookup: CDR1 SQVTM, CDR2 ANQGSEA. The repertoire was sequenced with immunoSEQ multiplex PCR; TCRdb's copy has only in-frame clones and lacks some. The repertoire holds about 91,000 clones, with 70% to 90% as singletons. Collection occurred without any documented infections or immune events in donors. V is TRBV29-1 and J is TRBJ1-5, with D tentatively TRBD1 (6 bases). The TCR sequence derives from a person aged 18 to 70 in good health. Sequences were obtained from blood. In DNA, the CDR3 is TGCAGCGTTGAAGGCGGGACTAGTACAGGGCTAATAAGCTATAGCAATCAGCCCCAGCATTTT. Protein product: CSVEGGTSTGLISYSNQPQHF.